The rows below give T cell receptor beta chains drawn from one sample of a study of blood T cell repertoires in COVID-19. Sequenced by immunoSEQ multiplex PCR; TCRdb stores in-frame clones only, minus some. Of some 330,000 clones listed, about nine tenths are singletons. Sequenced: peripheral blood. The receptor set was obtained from a woman between 25 and 40 years old with COVID-19, enrolled during active disease. CDR3s include the opening cysteine and the closing phenylalanine or tryptophan.

cdr3_length,v_call,j_call,cdr3_aa
16,TRBV12-5,TRBJ1-1,CASGLDPGTGELGAFF
14,TRBV7-9,TRBJ2-2,CASSLAGEVGELFF
16,TRBV6-5,TRBJ2-2,CASSYTTDSNTGELFF
13,TRBV19,TRBJ1-3,CASSIGGGNTIYF
15,TRBV10-3,TRBJ2-7,CAISESSARDYEQYF
15,TRBV19,TRBJ1-2,CGSDLGDRGNYGYTF
15,TRBV28,TRBJ1-2,CATPSLGVGGWGYTF
14,TRBV14,TRBJ1-2,CASSQDQADYGYTF
16,TRBV28,TRBJ2-5,CASSHPYRDFQETQYF
15,TRBV11-2,TRBJ2-3,CASSSAGTSTDTQYF
15,TRBV2,TRBJ2-3,CASNGLAGTTDTQYF
17,TRBV11-2,TRBJ2-2,CASSRPQDRDHTGELFF
13,TRBV7-2,TRBJ2-5,CASSLGFRDREYF
14,TRBV11-2,TRBJ2-1,CASSLLSGNNEQFF
15,TRBV6-5,TRBJ1-1,CASRWGRRMNTEAFF
15,TRBV7-8,TRBJ2-5,CASSLDRGGRETQYF
15,TRBV6-5,TRBJ1-3,CASRGWDRAGNTIYF
16,TRBV5-1,TRBJ1-3,CASSLGERHSGNTIYF
16,TRBV19,TRBJ1-2,CASSIGGGSVNYGYTF
11,TRBV28,TRBJ1-5,CASSPRGTQHF
13,TRBV7-8,TRBJ2-2,CASRESNTGELFF
14,TRBV7-9,TRBJ2-1,CASLPSGGAHEQFF
15,TRBV5-8,TRBJ1-1,CASSQTGTGNTEAFF
15,TRBV19,TRBJ2-1,CASGGRWASYNEQFF
14,TRBV6-5,TRBJ1-3,CASSNTGDGNTIYF
15,TRBV5-1,TRBJ2-1,CASSLLAAGGAEQFF
19,TRBV7-3,TRBJ2-6,CASSSGQGGVISGANVLTF
14,TRBV5-1,TRBJ2-7,CASSLDRVSYEQYF
12,TRBV5-1,TRBJ1-2,CASSLLVSGYTF
11,TRBV24-1,TRBJ1-2,CATSGDYGYTF
12,TRBV12-3/TRBV12-4,TRBJ1-2,CASSLAQGAGTF
15,TRBV3-1/TRBV3-2,TRBJ2-2,CASSLLRSNTGELFF
12,TRBV5-4,TRBJ2-1,CASSFDSREQFF
14,TRBV20-1,TRBJ2-7,CSAIDRTRSGEQYF
14,TRBV5-1,TRBJ1-4,CASSRRAPNEKLFF
15,TRBV20-1,TRBJ1-6,CSASPDRGRYSPLHF
14,TRBV11-2,TRBJ1-4,CASSLSAGGEKLFF
13,TRBV7-9,TRBJ1-1,CASSLSGNTEAFF
10,TRBV15,TRBJ1-1,CGLEETEAFF
11,TRBV12-3/TRBV12-4,TRBJ1-6,CASSAGVTLHF
17,TRBV5-1,TRBJ2-6,CASSFPRDFSGANVLTF
15,TRBV5-4,TRBJ1-1,CASSLANRDTSEAFF
12,TRBV28,TRBJ2-1,CASRPSRNEQFF
15,TRBV5-6,TRBJ1-1,CASSPLGRMNTEAFF
14,TRBV11-2,TRBJ2-1,CASSPSNQYNEQFF
16,TRBV6-5,TRBJ1-2,CASSYQPSGTGGGYTF
12,TRBV6-5,TRBJ1-1,CASTQGGTEAFF
11,TRBV20-1,TRBJ2-5,CSASQQETQYF
13,TRBV5-5,TRBJ1-4,CASSDLTNEKLFF
17,TRBV21-1,TRBJ1-1,CASSKALVRGRETEAFF
18,TRBV5-4,TRBJ2-3,CASSLLWLAGAPTDTQYF